These 27 T cell receptor beta chains were sequenced from one sample in a study of CD8 T cells in ankylosing spondylitis. One entry per CDR3 protein, called by TCRdb with MiXCR from the 5' RACE reads. The data contain fewer than 200,000 distinct CDR3 sequences, around 19% of them seen just once; the ten biggest clones take up about 8.3%. The sample consisted of blood, either unsorted or a sorted T cell fraction (not recorded which). Receptors were obtained from a male donor with ankylosing spondylitis or in good health (not recorded which).

The J gene is TRBJ1-2, the V gene TRBV2; D unresolved. Germline-derived CDR1 and CDR2 are SNHLY and FYNNEI. This CDR3 is 11 amino acids long. Between the trimmed V and J ends, which lost 3 bases and 2 bases, there was a span of 1 base. CDR3 sequence (DNA): TGTGCCAGCAGTGAGAACTATGGCTACACCTTC. This translates into CASSENYGYTF.

This clonotype occurred a few times. The chain has TRBV5-1 and TRBJ2-7; possibly TRBD1 for D (6 bases). Trimming removed 5 bases from V and 3 bases from J, with 18 bases in between. CDR3 length: 15 residues. Germline V gene lookup returns CDR1 SGHRS and CDR2 YFSETQ. In DNA, the CDR3 is TGCGCCAGCAGTGGTACTTGGGACACTCGCTACGAGCAGTACTTC. This translates into CASSGTWDTRYEQYF. The whole variable domain, filled in from reference TRBV5-1 and TRBJ2-7, reads KAGVTQTPRYLIKTRGQQVTLSCSPISGHRSVSWYQQTPGQGLQFLFEYFSETQRNKGNFPGRFSGRQFSNSRSEMNVSTLELGDSALYLCASSGTWDTRYEQYFGPGTRLTVT.

The chain is built from TRBV27 and TRBJ2-7, with TRBD1 matching 10 bases. The trim removed 5 bases at V and 3 bases at J, leaving 1 base unmatched. This CDR3 spans 13 amino acids. Germline CDR1 is MNHEY and CDR2 is SMNVEV (reference sequence). The CDR3 DNA sequence: TGTGCCAGCAGTGGGACAGGGGTCTACGAGCAGTACTTC. This sequence encodes CASSGTGVYEQYF.

This clonotype was found many times. This chain uses TRBV7-2 with TRBJ2-3; D assignment may be TRBD1 or TRBD2 (5 bases each). This CDR3 is 16 amino acids long. V lost 1 base to trimming and J lost 0 bases, with 11 bases between them. CDR1 is SGHTA, CDR2 FQGNSA, per germline. The CDR3 reads CASSLDTGHSTDTQYF. The CDR3 DNA sequence: TGTGCCAGCAGCTTAGACACGGGGCACAGCACAGATACGCAGTATTTT.

This clonotype appeared a few times. The chain combines TRBV5-4 with TRBJ1-6; maybe TRBD1 (5 bases). CDR3 length: 15 amino acids. Germline V gives CDR1 SGHNT, CDR2 YYREEE (reference sequence). V lost 1 base, J lost 5 bases, and 10 bases lay in between. Here the CDR3 DNA reads TGTGCCAGCAGCTTGCCGGGACGGGATAATTCACCCCTCCACTTT. This codes for CASSLPGRDNSPLHF.

This clonotype was observed a few times. This chain connects TRBV11-2 to TRBJ2-3; TRBD2 might be the D (6 bases). CDR1 SGHAT and CDR2 FQNNGV come from the germline V gene. This CDR3 is built from 12 residues. The V gene lost 11 bases and the J gene lost 4 bases, with 13 bases spanning the gap. As DNA, the CDR3 is TGTGCCTGTAAGCCGGGGGCAGATACGCAGTATTTT. Its protein is CACKPGADTQYF.

At least ten counts were recorded for this clonotype. The chain combines TRBV5-1 with TRBJ2-1; no clear D gene. Germline V lookup: CDR1 SGHRS, CDR2 YFSETQ. CDR3 length: 17 residues. With 2 bases removed from V and 0 bases from J, the gap between germline ends came to 15 bases. CDR3 sequence: CASSFTFRSLSYNEQFF. CDR3 DNA: TGCGCCAGCAGCTTCACCTTCCGGAGCCTCTCCTACAATGAGCAGTTCTTC.

This clonotype came up a few times. This chain joins TRBV3-1 and TRBJ2-2; D is uncertain. Germline V gene data show CDR1 as LGHDT and CDR2 as YNNKEL (reference sequence). V lost 0 bases and J lost 6, with 5 bases in between. The CDR3 runs 13 residues. As DNA, the CDR3 is TGTGCCAGCAGCCAAGATCGTCCCGGGGAGCTGTTTTTT. Amino acid sequence: CASSQDRPGELFF.

The rearrangement links TRBV27 to TRBJ1-1; 8 bases map to TRBD1. Germline V gives CDR1 MNHEY, CDR2 SMNVEV (reference sequence). The V segment lost 6 bases and the J segment 1 base; nucleotides outside the gene matches: 4. This CDR3 spans 14 amino acids. Here the CDR3 reads CASSYRGENTEAFF. For the CDR3, the DNA is TGTGCCAGCAGCTACAGGGGGGAGAACACTGAAGCTTTCTTT.

The rearrangement uses TRBV5-1 and TRBJ2-1; the match to TRBD2 covers 14 bases. V dropped 4 bases and J dropped 9; count of bases not matched to a gene: 3. Germline-derived CDR1 and CDR2 are SGHRS and YFSETQ. The CDR3 spans 14 residues. The CDR3 DNA reads TGCGCCAGCAGCCCGGGACTAGCGGGGGCTGAGCAGTTCTTC. It specifies CASSPGLAGAEQFF. Combining the CDR3 with reference TRBV5-1 and TRBJ2-1 gives the whole variable domain KAGVTQTPRYLIKTRGQQVTLSCSPISGHRSVSWYQQTPGQGLQFLFEYFSETQRNKGNFPGRFSGRQFSNSRSEMNVSTLELGDSALYLCASSPGLAGAEQFFGPGTRLTVL.

The chain links TRBV2 to TRBJ2-2, with TRBD2 matching over 14 bases. This CDR3 is built from 16 residues. J was trimmed by 5 bases and V by 10 bases; bases with no gene match: 9. Germline assignment: CDR1 SNHLY and CDR2 FYNNEI. The CDR3: CATLTSGRAGTGELFF. CDR3 nucleotides: TGTGCCACCCTGACTAGCGGGAGGGCCGGGACCGGGGAGCTGTTTTTT. The whole variable domain, filled in from reference TRBV2 and TRBJ2-2, reads EPEVTQTPSHQVTQMGQEVILRCVPISNHLYFYWYRQILGQKVEFLVSFYNNEISEKSEIFDDQFSVERPDGSNFTLKIRSTKLEDSAMYFCATLTSGRAGTGELFFGEGSRLTVL.

This clonotype appeared many times. The J gene is TRBJ2-7, the V gene TRBV12-3 or TRBV12-4; TRBD1 aligns across 8 bases. J lost 0 bases, V lost 1 base, and 5 bases had no gene match. The CDR3 runs 16 residues. This CDR3 is CASSLGHGQGSYEQYF. For the CDR3, the DNA is TGTGCCAGCAGTTTAGGGCACGGACAGGGCTCCTACGAGCAGTACTTC.

This clonotype was seen ten or more times. The CDR3 protein is CASTAGATGELFF. The CDR3 coding sequence is TGTGCCAGCACTGCTGGGGCCACCGGGGAGCTGTTTTTT. The chain joins TRBV2 to TRBJ2-2; TRBD1 might be the D (5 bases). Trimming left V 7 bases short and J 4 bases short, with 10 bases between. Per germline, CDR1 SNHLY and CDR2 FYNNEI. This CDR3 spans 13 amino acids.

This clonotype showed up just a few times. The rearrangement joins TRBV13 to TRBJ2-7; a possible D gene is TRBD1 (5 bases). Germline-derived CDR1 and CDR2 are PRHDT and FYEKMQ (reference sequence). Trimming stripped 5 bases from V and 5 bases from J, with 7 bases between. This CDR3 spans 11 amino acids. The CDR3 reads CASSGQDEQYF. CDR3 nucleotides: TGTGCCAGCAGCGGACAAGACGAGCAGTACTTC. The entire variable domain, with the rest obtained from reference TRBV13 and TRBJ2-7, is as follows: AAGVIQSPRHLIKEKRETATLKCYPIPRHDTVYWYQQGPGQDPQFLISFYEKMQSDKGSIPDRFSAQQFSDYHSELNMSSLELGDSALYFCASSGQDEQYFGPGTRLTVT.

This clonotype appeared a few times. The chain recombines TRBV5-1 with TRBJ2-1, with D maybe TRBD1 (5 bases). This CDR3 has 13 amino acids. Germline assignment: CDR1 SGHRS and CDR2 YFSETQ. Trimming pared 3 bases from V and 6 bases from J, leaving 10 bases between. CDR3 sequence: CASSYRGSNEQFF. The CDR3, as DNA: TGCGCCAGCAGCTATAGGGGAAGCAATGAGCAGTTCTTC.

This clonotype has a single count. The DNA for the CDR3 is TGTGCCTGGAGTCAAAACTATGGCTACACCTTC. As protein: CAWSQNYGYTF. The V call is TRBV30, the J call TRBJ1-2; D remains ambiguous. Germline-derived CDR1 and CDR2 are GTSNPN and SVGIG (reference sequence). The CDR3 covers 11 residues. V was clipped by 2 bases and J by 2 bases, with 3 bases between them. The full variable domain, completed using reference TRBV30 and TRBJ1-2, is SQTIHQWPATLVQPVGSPLSLECTVEGTSNPNLYWYRQAAGRGLQLLFYSVGIGQISSEVPQNLSASRPQDRQFILSSKKLLLSDSGFYLCAWSQNYGYTFGSGTRLTVV.

The chain recombines TRBV12-3 or TRBV12-4 with TRBJ1-1; maybe TRBD1 (6 bases). Trimming cost V 6 bases and J 4 bases, with 12 bases left between them. CDR3 size: 13 residues. CDR3 coding DNA: TGTGCCAGCAGAGGACAGTCGGGCACTGAAGCTTTCTTT. The encoded protein is CASRGQSGTEAFF.

This clonotype was seen at least ten times. This chain's CDR3 is CASSHPLGDFYGYTF. CDR3 nucleotides: TGTGCCAGCAGTCATCCACTTGGGGACTTCTATGGCTACACCTTC. The chain recombines TRBV5-6 with TRBJ1-2, with TRBD1 as a possible D gene (5 bases). The CDR3 contains 15 residues. From germline, CDR1 is SGHDT and CDR2 YYEEEE. Trimming stripped 5 bases from V and 4 bases from J, with 18 bases between.

The chain carries TRBV20-1 and TRBJ1-5; possible D gene TRBD1, 5 bases. CDR3 length: 14 amino acids. CDR1 DFQATT and CDR2 SNEGSKA come from the germline V gene (reference sequence). The CDR3 protein is CSQKGQDSNQPQHF. CDR3 sequence (DNA): TGCAGCCAGAAGGGGCAGGACAGCAATCAGCCCCAGCATTTT.

This clonotype appeared once. The V and J genes are TRBV20-1 and TRBJ2-2; TRBD2 might be the D (6 bases). The germline CDR1 and CDR2 sequences are DFQATT and SNEGSKA (reference sequence). V lost 5 bases, J lost 7 bases, and 14 bases lay in between. The CDR3 extends over 13 amino acids. The CDR3 DNA is TGCAGTGCTGGAGGCGGGATGATCGGGGAGCTGTTTTTT. Translated, it gives CSAGGGMIGELFF.

The genes are TRBV3-1 and TRBJ1-1, with unresolved D. The V and J ends lost 0 bases and 8 bases respectively, with 7 bases between them. Germline loops: CDR1 LGHDT, CDR2 YNNKEL (reference sequence). The CDR3 extends over 12 amino acids. CDR3 sequence: CASSQDTREAFF. In DNA, the CDR3 is TGTGCCAGCAGCCAAGATACCAGGGAAGCTTTCTTT.

The CDR3 DNA reads as TGCAGTGCTAGACCCGGAACCTACGAGCAGTACTTC. Encoded protein: CSARPGTYEQYF. The gene calls are TRBV20-1 and TRBJ2-7; D gene uncertain. V was clipped by 2 bases and J by 2 bases, with 7 bases between them. The length of the CDR3 is 12 residues. The germline CDR1 and CDR2 sequences are DFQATT and SNEGSKA (reference sequence).

V and J are TRBV12-3 or TRBV12-4 and TRBJ2-1; TRBD1 matches 7 bases. V trimming: 5 bases; J trimming: 7 bases; junction bases outside the gene matches: 8. The CDR3 is 14 residues long. The CDR3 DNA is TGTGCCAGCAGTAAACCGGGACAGCCTAATGAGCAGTTCTTC. Translated, it gives CASSKPGQPNEQFF.

The sample holds a few counts of this clonotype. The chain recombines TRBV18 with TRBJ2-1, with D hard to call. This CDR3 spans 13 amino acids. The germline CDR1 and CDR2 sequences are KGHSH and LQKENI. Trimming removed 2 bases at V and 9 bases at J, with 11 bases between. DNA of the CDR3: TGTGCCAGCTCACCAATGATGTACGGTGAGCAGTTCTTC. Encoded protein: CASSPMMYGEQFF.

CDR3 in amino acids: CRMSLAGGSSYNEQFF. The CDR3 coding sequence is TGCAGGATGTCGCTAGCGGGGGGGAGCTCCTACAATGAGCAGTTCTTC. The V gene is TRBV20-1, the J gene TRBJ2-1, with TRBD2 matching 12 bases. The CDR3 sequence is 16 residues long. Looked up from germline, CDR1 is DFQATT and CDR2 is SNEGSKA (reference sequence).

For this clonotype: A much larger clonotype is one base distant, so this may be a read error. This sequence joins TRBV20-1 and TRBJ2-1; 7 nucleotides align to TRBD2. Germline V CDR1 and CDR2: DFQATT, SNEGSKA (reference sequence). The CDR3 extends over 15 amino acids. As DNA, the CDR3 is TGCAGTGCTGGGGTGGGCGGGAGTACGTACACTGAGCAGTTCTTC. Protein product: CSAGVGGSTYTEQFF.

The rearrangement joins TRBV3-1 to TRBJ2-2; 7 bases map to TRBD2. J lost 3 bases, V lost 8 bases, and 21 bases had no gene match. Germline V gives CDR1 LGHDT, CDR2 YNNKEL (reference sequence). The CDR3 extends over 19 amino acids. As DNA, the CDR3 is TGTGCCAGCTGTCCCGGACTAAGCGGGAACCCGCCTTACACCGGGGAGCTGTTTTTT. As protein: CASCPGLSGNPPYTGELFF.